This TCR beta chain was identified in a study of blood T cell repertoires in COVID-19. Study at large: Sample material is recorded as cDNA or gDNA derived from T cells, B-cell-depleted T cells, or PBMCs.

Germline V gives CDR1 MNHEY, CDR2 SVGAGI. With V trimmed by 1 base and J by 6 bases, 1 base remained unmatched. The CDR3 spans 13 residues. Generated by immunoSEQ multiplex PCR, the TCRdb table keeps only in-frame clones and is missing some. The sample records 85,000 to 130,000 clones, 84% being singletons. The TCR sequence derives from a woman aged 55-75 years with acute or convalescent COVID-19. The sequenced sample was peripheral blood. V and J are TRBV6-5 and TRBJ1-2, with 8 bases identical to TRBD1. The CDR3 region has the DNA TGTGCCAGCAGTTACTTGACAGGGGATGGCTACACCTTC. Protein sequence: CASSYLTGDGYTF.